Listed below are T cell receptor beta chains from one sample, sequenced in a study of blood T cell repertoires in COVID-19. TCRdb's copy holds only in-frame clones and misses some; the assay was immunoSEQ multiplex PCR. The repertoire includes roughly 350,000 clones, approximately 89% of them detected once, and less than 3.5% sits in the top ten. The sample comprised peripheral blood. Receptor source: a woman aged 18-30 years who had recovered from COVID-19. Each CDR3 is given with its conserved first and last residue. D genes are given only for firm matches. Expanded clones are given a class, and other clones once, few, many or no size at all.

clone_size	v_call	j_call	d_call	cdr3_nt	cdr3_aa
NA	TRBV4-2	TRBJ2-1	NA	TGTGCCAGCAGCCGGATAATAGTAGCGGAAAATGAGCAGTTCTTC	CASSRIIVAENEQFF
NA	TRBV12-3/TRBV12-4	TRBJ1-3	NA	TGTGCCAGCAGTTTCGGCCGAAGCGCCATATATTTT	CASSFGRSAIYF
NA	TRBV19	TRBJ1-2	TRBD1	TGTGCCAGTAGTATAGATGGGACAGGGGGACACTATGGCTACACCTTC	CASSIDGTGGHYGYTF
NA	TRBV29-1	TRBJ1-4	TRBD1	TGCAGCGTTGCCCCAGGGGGTTTGGGGGAAAAACTGTTTTTT	CSVAPGGLGEKLFF
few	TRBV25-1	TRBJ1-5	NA	TGTGCCAGCAGTTCGGGTGGGTTTAGCAATCAGCCCCAGCATTTT	CASSSGGFSNQPQHF
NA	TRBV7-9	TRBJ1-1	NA	TGTGCCAGCAGCTTAGCGTTACAGGTGAACACTGAAGCTTTCTTT	CASSLALQVNTEAFF
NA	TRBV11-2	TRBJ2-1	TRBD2	TGTGCCAGCAGCGGGGGGCGGGAGGCCTCCTACAATGAGCAGTTCTTC	CASSGGREASYNEQFF
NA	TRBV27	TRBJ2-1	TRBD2	TGTGCCAGCAGCCGAACTAGCGGGAATAGCAATGAGCAGTTCTTC	CASSRTSGNSNEQFF
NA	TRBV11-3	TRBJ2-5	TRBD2	TGTGCCAGCAGCTTACGCCTAGCGGGGGGGGAGACCCAGTACTTC	CASSLRLAGGETQYF
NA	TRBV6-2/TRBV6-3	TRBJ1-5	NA	TGTGCCAGCAGTCCGCGGACACGGTACAATCAGCCCCAGCATTTT	CASSPRTRYNQPQHF
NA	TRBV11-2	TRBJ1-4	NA	TGTGCCAGCAGCTTAACACGGGGAGGTAATGAAAAACTGTTTTTT	CASSLTRGGNEKLFF
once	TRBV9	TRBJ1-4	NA	TGTGCCAGCAGCGTCTCCGGGACATTGGGTGAAAAACTGTTTTTT	CASSVSGTLGEKLFF
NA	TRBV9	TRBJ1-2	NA	TGTGCCAGCAGCGAGGGAACGGGGGTGGGTGGCTACACCTTC	CASSEGTGVGGYTF
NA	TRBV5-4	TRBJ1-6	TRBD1	TGTGCCAGCAGCCAGGACAGGGGTGGTTCACCCCTCCACTTT	CASSQDRGGSPLHF
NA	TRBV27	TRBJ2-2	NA	TGTGCCAGCAGTTGGGACACCTACACCGGGGAGCTGTTTTTT	CASSWDTYTGELFF
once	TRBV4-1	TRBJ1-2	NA	TGCGCCAGCAGCCAAGATCCGAACAGTGTAAACTATGGCTACACCTTC	CASSQDPNSVNYGYTF
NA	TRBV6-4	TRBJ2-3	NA	TGTGCCAGCAGTGACGGATTAGCGAGTACGCAGTATTTT	CASSDGLASTQYF
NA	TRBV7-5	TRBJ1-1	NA	TGTGCCAGAAGCTTACGGGGTGGAACGAACACTGAAGCTTTCTTT	CARSLRGGTNTEAFF